A single sample gave rise to the 28 T cell receptor beta chains below, sequenced in a study of blood T cell repertoires in COVID-19. Clones were read by immunoSEQ multiplex PCR, and TCRdb kept only the in-frame ones, dropping some. Of 250,000 to 300,000 clones listed, over 80% are singletons. Sequenced input: PBMCs or T cells enriched from blood (not recorded which). These receptors all stem from a human donor in a cohort exposed to, infected with or recovered from COVID-19 (not recorded which). The donor label of this sample is uncertain.

V usage is TRBV4-2 and J usage is TRBJ1-2, with 7 bases lining up with TRBD1. CDR1 and CDR2 (germline): LGHNA, YNFKEQ. The CDR3 runs to 17 residues. The V segment lost 1 base and the J segment 3 bases; nucleotides outside the gene matches: 11. CDR3 region: CASSQGQGGILDYGYTF. CDR3 DNA: TGTGCCAGCAGCCAAGGACAGGGTGGTATCCTTGACTATGGCTACACCTTC.

This rearrangement joins TRBV5-4 to TRBJ2-7; D possibly corresponds to TRBD1 (6 bases). Per germline, CDR1 SGHNT and CDR2 YYREEE (reference sequence). V gave up 6 bases and J gave up 5 bases, with 12 bases separating them. The CDR3 is 12 residues long. The CDR3 DNA is TGTGCCAGCATGGGGGCGAACGACGAGCAGTACTTC. Translation: CASMGANDEQYF.

The V call is TRBV5-1, the J call TRBJ2-4, with D hard to call. The germline V gene encodes CDR1 SGHRS and CDR2 YFSETQ. The CDR3 spans 16 residues. Trimming took 0 bases from V and 0 from J, leaving 10 bases between them. The DNA of the CDR3 is TGCGCCAGCAGCTTGGAGGCAGGCCTAGCCAAAAACATTCAGTACTTC. It yields the protein CASSLEAGLAKNIQYF.

The chain links TRBV18 to TRBJ1-1; 7 bases are a match to TRBD1. Germline CDR1 is KGHSH and CDR2 is LQKENI. Trimming removed 3 bases from V and 1 base from J; junction bases left unmatched: 8. This CDR3 has 16 amino acids. The CDR3 is CASSPTPTGRNTEAFF. For the CDR3, the DNA is TGTGCCAGCTCACCGACACCGACAGGGAGGAACACTGAAGCTTTCTTT.

The chain couples TRBV25-1 to TRBJ2-7, with a possible D match to TRBD1 (5 bases). V shed 4 bases and J shed 0 bases, with 7 bases lying between them. Germline assignment: CDR1 MGHDK and CDR2 SYGVNS. The CDR3 runs 13 residues. The CDR3 sequence is CASSVTASYEQYF. The CDR3 DNA reads TGTGCCAGCAGTGTGACAGCCTCCTACGAGCAGTACTTC.

The CDR3 is CASSPWDREAFF. In nucleotides, the CDR3 is TGTGCCAGCAGCCCGTGGGACAGGGAAGCTTTCTTT. The V gene is TRBV5-4, the J gene TRBJ1-1; TRBD1 agrees at 8 bases. CDR3 length: 12 amino acids. The trim removed 4 bases at V and 8 bases at J, leaving 4 bases unmatched. The germline gives CDR1 SGHNT, CDR2 YYREEE (reference sequence).

The gene calls are TRBV27 and TRBJ1-1; D remains ambiguous. Trimming left V 6 bases short and J 3 bases short, with 14 bases between. Germline V gives CDR1 MNHEY, CDR2 SMNVEV (reference sequence). CDR3 size: 14 residues. The CDR3 sequence: CASRTFGVDTEAFF. CDR3 coding DNA: TGTGCCAGCAGGACCTTCGGGGTAGACACTGAAGCTTTCTTT.

This chain joins TRBV30 and TRBJ1-2; 8 nucleotides align to TRBD1. This CDR3 has 13 residues. The germline gives CDR1 GTSNPN, CDR2 SVGIG (reference sequence). The junction had 8 bases not matched to a gene; V was cut back by 4 bases and J by 7 bases. The chain's CDR3 is CAWNWQGARGYTF. The CDR3 DNA reads TGTGCCTGGAATTGGCAGGGGGCCCGTGGCTACACCTTC.

The rearrangement links TRBV19 to TRBJ1-1; tentative D call: TRBD1 (5 bases). The CDR3 is made up of 13 amino acids. The germline V gene encodes CDR1 LNHDA and CDR2 SQIVND (reference sequence). Trimming cost V 7 bases and J 2 bases, with 11 bases left between them. CDR3 in amino acids: CASTGGLNTEAFF. The CDR3 nucleotides read TGTGCCAGTACTGGGGGGTTAAACACTGAAGCTTTCTTT.

Written as DNA, the CDR3 is TGCGCCAGCAGAGGGGGTGCGGACTATGGCTACACCTTC. Its translation is CASRGGADYGYTF. The V gene is TRBV5-1, the J gene TRBJ1-2; perhaps TRBD1 as D (6 bases). The CDR3 has 13 amino acids. Trimming removed 5 bases from V and 3 bases from J, with 11 bases in between. Per germline, CDR1 SGHRS and CDR2 YFSETQ. Full variable domain (remainder filled in from reference TRBV5-1 and TRBJ1-2): KAGVTQTPRYLIKTRGQQVTLSCSPISGHRSVSWYQQTPGQGLQFLFEYFSETQRNKGNFPGRFSGRQFSNSRSEMNVSTLELGDSALYLCASRGGADYGYTFGSGTRLTVV.

The genes are TRBV5-5 and TRBJ2-7; D is possibly TRBD2 (7 bases). The CDR3 length is 19 residues. CDR1 is SGHKS, CDR2 YYEKEE, per germline (reference sequence). Trimming removed 0 bases at V and 0 bases at J, with 22 bases between. In nucleotides, the CDR3 is TGTGCCAGCAGCTTGGCCAGGACAGCGGGGATGGTGAGCTCCTACGAGCAGTACTTC. Its translation is CASSLARTAGMVSSYEQYF.

V and J are TRBV7-9 and TRBJ2-2; D possibly corresponds to TRBD2 (6 bases). Germline CDR1 reads SEHNR; CDR2 reads FQNEAQ (reference sequence). The CDR3 runs to 16 residues. V lost 5 bases and J 5 bases, leaving 18 bases between the germline ends. CDR3 DNA sequence: TGTGCCAGCAGCCCGAGGGGTCAGGGAGGTACCGGGGAGCTGTTTTTT. Amino acids: CASSPRGQGGTGELFF.

The chain employs TRBV7-8 and TRBJ2-2; a weak D match, TRBD2 (6 bases). Trimming stripped 5 bases from V and 9 bases from J, with 22 bases between. The CDR3 runs 16 residues. Germline CDR1 and CDR2: SGHVS and FQNEAQ. CDR3 protein: CASSPPRAGQIRELFF. As DNA, the CDR3 is TGTGCCAGCAGCCCACCTCGAGCGGGCCAAATCAGGGAGCTGTTTTTT.

The rearrangement links TRBV25-1 to TRBJ2-2; D is possibly TRBD1 (5 bases). Germline loops: CDR1 MGHDK, CDR2 SYGVNS. This CDR3 has 16 residues. Trimming shortened V by 1 base and J by 6 bases, and 15 bases separated the two germline ends. The CDR3 nucleotides are TGTGCCAGCAGTGAATGGGGCAGGCTGCGCGCCGGGGAGCTGTTTTTT. Protein product: CASSEWGRLRAGELFF.

The rearrangement uses TRBV5-5 and TRBJ1-1, with 9 bases fitting TRBD1. This CDR3 has 14 amino acids. Germline CDR1 and CDR2: SGHKS and YYEKEE (reference sequence). J gave up 5 bases and V 3 bases, and 5 bases lay outside the gene matches. CDR3 residues: CASSSNRGRTEAFF. The CDR3 nucleotides read TGTGCCAGCAGCTCAAACAGGGGGCGGACTGAAGCTTTCTTT.

This chain connects TRBV11-2 to TRBJ2-2; weak D call: TRBD2 (5 bases). The CDR3 consists of 15 residues. Germline CDR1 is SGHAT and CDR2 is FQNNGV. The ends were cut back, 5 bases at V and 0 bases at J, with 10 bases in the middle. DNA for the CDR3: TGTGCCAGCAGCAAGGACTTCGCGAACACCGGGGAGCTGTTTTTT. This encodes CASSKDFANTGELFF.

The chain combines TRBV5-1 with TRBJ1-2, with a tentative D call TRBD1 (6 bases). The germline CDR1 and CDR2 sequences are SGHRS and YFSETQ. V gave up 0 bases and J gave up 14 bases, with 14 bases separating them. CDR3 length: 12 residues. CDR3 DNA: TGCGCCAGCAGCTTGGAGGGGGGGCTAGAGACCTTC. This translates into CASSLEGGLETF.

The chain has TRBV19 and TRBJ1-1, with D maybe TRBD1 (5 bases). V was trimmed by 7 bases and J by 0 bases, leaving 18 bases between them. CDR3 size: 16 residues. In germline, CDR1 is LNHDA, CDR2 SQIVND (reference sequence). Here the CDR3 reads CASTTGRGSLNTEAFF. The CDR3 DNA sequence: TGTGCCAGTACCACGGGTAGGGGCAGTTTGAACACTGAAGCTTTCTTT.

This clone was found once. The chain combines TRBV7-7 with TRBJ2-2, with D possibly matching TRBD1 (6 bases). V was clipped by 5 bases and J by 0 bases, with 19 bases between them. This CDR3 contains 18 residues. Per germline, CDR1 SSHAT and CDR2 FNYEAQ (reference sequence). DNA for the CDR3: TGTGCCAGCAGCCTAAAGGGAAGGGGACACCCGAACACCGGGGAGCTGTTTTTT. Translation: CASSLKGRGHPNTGELFF.

This clone was seen just once. The J gene is TRBJ2-5, the V gene TRBV7-9; TRBD2 might be the D (6 bases). Between the trimmed V and J ends, which lost 4 bases and 1 base, there was a span of 22 bases. Germline CDR1 is SEHNR and CDR2 is FQNEAQ (reference sequence). This CDR3 comprises 18 residues. The CDR3 reads CASSSKGSRGGTQETQYF. CDR3 DNA sequence: TGTGCCAGCAGCTCCAAGGGCTCGAGGGGAGGCACCCAAGAGACCCAGTACTTC. Full variable domain (remainder filled in from reference TRBV7-9 and TRBJ2-5): DTGVSQNPRHKITKRGQNVTFRCDPISEHNRLYWYRQTLGQGPEFLTYFQNEAQLEKSRLLSDRFSAERPKGSFSTLEIQRTEQGDSAMYLCASSSKGSRGGTQETQYFGPGTRLLVL.

The J gene is TRBJ1-1, the V gene TRBV2; 9 bases are shared with TRBD1. The germline V gene encodes CDR1 SNHLY and CDR2 FYNNEI. The CDR3 spans 13 residues. V was clipped by 8 bases and J by 4 bases; unmatched bases: 5. CDR3 bases: TGTGCCAGCGAGAGACAGGGGGGCACTGAAGCTTTCTTT. Protein: CASERQGGTEAFF.

The CDR3 nucleotides read TGCGCCAGCAGCCTTACTAGTACCCCTCCATCCTACAATGAGCAGTTCTTC. Protein product: CASSLTSTPPSYNEQFF. The chain joins TRBV4-1 to TRBJ2-1, with TRBD2 as a possible D gene (5 bases). Per germline, CDR1 MGHRA and CDR2 YSYEKL. Between the trimmed V and J ends, which lost 4 bases and 1 base, there was a span of 17 bases. The CDR3 totals 17 residues.

This clone was counted a single time. The chain is built from TRBV11-1 and TRBJ1-2; possibly TRBD1 for D (5 bases). From germline, CDR1 is SGHAT and CDR2 FQDESV (reference sequence). This CDR3 is built from 13 residues. V lost 3 bases, J lost 3 bases, and 8 bases lay in between. The CDR3 DNA sequence: TGTGCCAGCAGCTTGGGGGGTCACTATGGCTACACCTTC. This encodes CASSLGGHYGYTF.

The V gene is TRBV12-3 or TRBV12-4, the J gene TRBJ1-4; perhaps TRBD1 as D (5 bases). This CDR3 comprises 13 residues. V shed 4 bases and J shed 8 bases, with 11 bases lying between them. In DNA form, the CDR3 reads TGTGCCAGCAGTTCCCCACAGGCGGAAAAACTGTTTTTT. As protein: CASSSPQAEKLFF.

The chain carries TRBV7-3 and TRBJ2-1, with D unclear. The CDR3 consists of 15 residues. Trimming removed 6 bases at V and 0 bases at J, with 12 bases between. Per the germline V gene, CDR1 is SGHTA and CDR2 is FQGTGA. The CDR3 nucleotides read TGTGCCAGCAGTCCAAGCGTTAGCTCCTACAATGAGCAGTTCTTC. This gives the protein CASSPSVSSYNEQFF.

The chain recombines TRBV15 with TRBJ1-2; 7 nucleotides match TRBD1. Per germline, CDR1 LNHNV and CDR2 YYDKDF (reference sequence). The CDR3 runs 13 residues. V lost 4 bases and J lost 6; bases outside the gene matches: 5. CDR3 bases: TGTGCCACCAGCACTCAGGGGGGAAATGGCTACACCTTC. Translated: CATSTQGGNGYTF.

V gene TRBV10-2 combines with J gene TRBJ2-3; the D is unclear. Germline CDR1 WSHSY, CDR2 SAAADI. This CDR3 region has 11 residues. The germline V and J ends were trimmed by 4 bases and 4 bases, with 3 bases remaining between them. CDR3: CASSAADTQYF. CDR3 sequence (DNA): TGCGCCAGCAGTGCCGCAGATACGCAGTATTTT.

CDR3 DNA sequence: TGTGCCAGCAGCGGTTTGGGACAGGACAATTCACCCCTCCACTTT. Its protein product is CASSGLGQDNSPLHF. The chain couples TRBV7-2 to TRBJ1-6; 8 nucleotides agree with TRBD1. With 5 bases clipped from V and 7 bases from J, the junction kept 7 bases outside the gene matches. Germline loops: CDR1 SGHTA, CDR2 FQGNSA. The CDR3 consists of 15 residues.